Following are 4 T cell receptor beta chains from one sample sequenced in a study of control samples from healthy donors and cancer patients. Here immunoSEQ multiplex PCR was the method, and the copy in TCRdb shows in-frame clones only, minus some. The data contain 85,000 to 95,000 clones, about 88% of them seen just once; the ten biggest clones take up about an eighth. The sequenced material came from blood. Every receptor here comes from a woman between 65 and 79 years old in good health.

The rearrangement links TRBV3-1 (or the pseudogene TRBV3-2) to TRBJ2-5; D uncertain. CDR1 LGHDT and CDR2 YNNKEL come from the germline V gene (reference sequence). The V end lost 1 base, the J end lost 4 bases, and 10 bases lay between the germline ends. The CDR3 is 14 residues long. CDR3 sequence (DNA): TGTGCCAGCAGCCAAGGCTACCCTAGAGAGACCCAGTACTTC. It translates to CASSQGYPRETQYF.

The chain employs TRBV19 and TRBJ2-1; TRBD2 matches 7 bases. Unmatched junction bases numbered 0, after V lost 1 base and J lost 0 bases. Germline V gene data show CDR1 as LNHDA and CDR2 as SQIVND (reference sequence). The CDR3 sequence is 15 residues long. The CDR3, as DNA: TGTGCCAGTAGTATAGCTAGCGGCTCCTACAATGAGCAGTTCTTC. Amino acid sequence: CASSIASGSYNEQFF.

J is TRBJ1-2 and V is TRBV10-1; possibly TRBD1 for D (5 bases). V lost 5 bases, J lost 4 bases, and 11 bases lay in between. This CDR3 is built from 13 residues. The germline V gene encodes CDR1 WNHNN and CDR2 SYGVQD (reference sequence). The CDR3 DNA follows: TGCGCCAGCAGTCCGGGGCTTGGCTATGGCTACACCTTC. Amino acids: CASSPGLGYGYTF.

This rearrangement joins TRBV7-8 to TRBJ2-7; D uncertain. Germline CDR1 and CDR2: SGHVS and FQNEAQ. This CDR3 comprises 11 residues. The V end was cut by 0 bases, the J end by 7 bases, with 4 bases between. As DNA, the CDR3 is TGTGCCAGCAGCTTAGCGACAGAGCAGTACTTC. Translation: CASSLATEQYF.